The TCR beta chain described here comes from a study of blood T cell repertoires in COVID-19. Study-wide context: Acute-phase and convalescent COVID-19 samples originated in the United States, Italy and Spain. Nucleic acid was either cDNA or gDNA, and it came from T cells, B-cell-depleted T cells, or PBMCs.

V gave up 5 bases and J gave up 7 bases; unmatched junction bases: 14. This CDR3 is 16 amino acids long. From germline, CDR1 is LNHDA and CDR2 SQIVND (reference sequence). Authors' analysis steps: Cell counts per sample came from amplifying reference gene primers. The protocol was immunoSEQ multiplex PCR, while the TCRdb copy is restricted to in-frame clones and leaves out a portion. The D gene and trimming were derived from the DNA, and the V and J assignments and clone size from that table. Of about 91,000 clones in the sample, approximately 77% were seen once. This clone was counted between two and nine times.

Sequencing was done on a sample of peripheral blood. This rearrangement joins TRBV19 to TRBJ1-2; 9 bases are a match to TRBD1. The sequence was collected from a woman aged 80 or over with acute or convalescent COVID-19. The CDR3 sequence: CASSLYVPGTGSGYTF. DNA for the CDR3: TGTGCCAGTAGTCTTTACGTCCCCGGGACAGGGAGTGGCTACACCTTC.